The source of this TCR beta chain is a study of shared clonotypes between healthy human individuals. Study information: CD4 naive and memory got three plates each, CD8 naive two, CD8 memory one.

There are 14 residues in the CDR3. Trimming removed 7 bases from V and 1 base from J; junction bases left unmatched: 6. Germline V CDR1 and CDR2: SGHTA, FQGNSA. The table came from immunoSEQ multiplex PCR; TCRdb's copy has only in-frame clones and leaves some out. The table has millions of clones, roughly 95% seen once; the top ten hold 0.13%. This chain uses TRBV7-2 with TRBJ2-5, with TRBD2 matching over 7 bases. The sequence derives from a man younger than 35 in good health. The sequenced sample was naive CD4+ T cells sorted from blood. Sample subset: CD45RA+ positively selected. In DNA, the CDR3 is TGTGCCAGCAAGGCTAGCGGAGCCCAAGAGACCCAGTACTTC. Encoded protein: CASKASGAQETQYF. The entire variable domain, with the rest obtained from reference TRBV7-2 and TRBJ2-5, is as follows: GAGVSQSPSNKVTEKGKDVELRCDPISGHTALYWYRQSLGQGLEFLIYFQGNSAPDKSGLPSDRFSAERTGGSVSTLTIQRTQQEDSAVYLCASKASGAQETQYFGPGTRLLVL.